The 7 T cell receptor beta chains below all came from one sample that was sequenced in a study of CD8 T cells in ankylosing spondylitis. General study findings and limits: What seemed typical of ankylosing spondylitis blood was a TCR beta motif built from eight highly homologous variants.

In TCRdb, the 5' RACE reads were re-called with MiXCR into one record per CDR3 protein. This table holds 470,000 or so distinct CDR3 sequences, more than 25% found once. Their target antigens are unknown. The material sequenced was blood, either unsorted or a sorted T cell fraction (not recorded which). The source is a male donor with ankylosing spondylitis.

The genes are TRBV7-2 and TRBJ2-5; weak D call: TRBD1 (6 bases). This CDR3 has 14 amino acids. V was clipped by 2 bases and J by 5 bases, with 12 bases between them. Germline V gene data show CDR1 as SGHTA and CDR2 as FQGNSA. In DNA, the CDR3 is TGTGCCAGCAGCTTAAGGCAGGGGAGCGAGACCCAGTACTTC. Translated: CASSLRQGSETQYF. Filled out from reference TRBV7-2 and TRBJ2-5, the complete variable domain reads GAGVSQSPSNKVTEKGKDVELRCDPISGHTALYWYRQSLGQGLEFLIYFQGNSAPDKSGLPSDRFSAERTGGSVSTLTIQRTQQEDSAVYLCASSLRQGSETQYFGPGTRLLVL.

The chain links TRBV7-9 to TRBJ1-1, with D unresolved. The CDR3 totals 16 residues. From germline, CDR1 is SEHNR and CDR2 FQNEAQ (reference sequence). V was pared by 0 bases and J by 4 bases, with 15 bases between. The CDR3 sequence is CASSLALGFIATEAFF. The CDR3 DNA follows: TGTGCCAGCAGCTTAGCCTTGGGCTTTATAGCCACTGAAGCTTTCTTT.

This clonotype was detected a few times. The J gene is TRBJ1-2, the V gene TRBV5-4, with 7 bases fitting TRBD1. Per the germline V gene, CDR1 is SGHNT and CDR2 is YYREEE (reference sequence). The ends lost 5 bases at V and 5 bases at J; junction bases unmatched: 9. The CDR3 runs 14 residues. CDR3 sequence: CASRDGTAPYGYTF. The DNA for the CDR3 is TGTGCCAGCAGAGACGGGACAGCCCCTTATGGCTACACCTTC.

In this sample, this clonotype turned up a few times. The chain employs TRBV29-1 and TRBJ2-1, with a weak D call TRBD2 (5 bases). V was trimmed by 6 bases and J by 7 bases, leaving 13 bases between them. This CDR3 is built from 12 residues. Germline CDR1 is SQVTM and CDR2 is ANQGSEA. The CDR3 region has the DNA TGCAGCGTGGCCGGGCCGGGGAATGAGCAGTTCTTC. Protein sequence: CSVAGPGNEQFF.

A few counts support this clonotype. The chain joins TRBV29-1 to TRBJ2-5; 7 bases align to TRBD1. The CDR3 contains 13 residues. Germline CDR1 and CDR2: SQVTM and ANQGSEA. The V gene end was trimmed by 4 bases and the J gene end by 4 bases; junction bases not matched to a gene: 6. CDR3 protein: CSVATGAGETQYF. For the CDR3, the DNA is TGCAGCGTTGCTACAGGGGCTGGAGAGACCCAGTACTTC.

This rearrangement joins TRBV12-3 or TRBV12-4 to TRBJ1-4, with D hard to call. Trimming took 5 bases from V and 7 from J, leaving 14 bases between them. The CDR3 length is 14 residues. The CDR3 region has the DNA TGTGCCAGCAGTCCCGTGGGGTGGGGTGAAAAACTGTTTTTT. Amino acid sequence: CASSPVGWGEKLFF.

The rearrangement links TRBV7-9 to TRBJ2-7; D is unresolved. The CDR3 length is 15 residues. CDR1 is SEHNR and CDR2 is FQNEAQ in the germline V gene (reference sequence). V lost 5 bases and J 0 bases, leaving 14 bases between the germline ends. DNA of the CDR3: TGTGCCAGCAGCCTTAACTCTGGGTTCTCCTACGAGCAGTACTTC. It specifies CASSLNSGFSYEQYF.